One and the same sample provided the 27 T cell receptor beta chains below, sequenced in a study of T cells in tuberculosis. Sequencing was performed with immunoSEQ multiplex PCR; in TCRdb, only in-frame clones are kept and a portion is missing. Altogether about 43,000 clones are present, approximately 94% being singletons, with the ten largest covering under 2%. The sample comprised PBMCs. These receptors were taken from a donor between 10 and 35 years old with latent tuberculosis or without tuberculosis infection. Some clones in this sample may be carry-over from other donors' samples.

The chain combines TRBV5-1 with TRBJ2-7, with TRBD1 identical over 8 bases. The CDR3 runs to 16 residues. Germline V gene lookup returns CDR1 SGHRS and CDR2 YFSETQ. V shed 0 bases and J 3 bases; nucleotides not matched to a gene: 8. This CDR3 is CASSLGGQDYYYEQYF. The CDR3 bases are TGCGCCAGCAGCTTGGGGGGACAGGACTATTACTACGAGCAGTACTTC.

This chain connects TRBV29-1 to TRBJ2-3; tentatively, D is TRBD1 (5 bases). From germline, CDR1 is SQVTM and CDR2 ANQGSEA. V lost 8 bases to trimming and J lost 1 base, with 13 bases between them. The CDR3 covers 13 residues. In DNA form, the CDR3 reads TGCAGCCTCCGGTCCAGGGGCACAGATACGCAGTATTTT. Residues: CSLRSRGTDTQYF.

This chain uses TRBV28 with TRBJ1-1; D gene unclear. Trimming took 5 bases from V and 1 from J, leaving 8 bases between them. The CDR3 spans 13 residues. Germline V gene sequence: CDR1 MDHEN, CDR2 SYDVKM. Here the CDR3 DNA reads TGTGCCAGCAGTAACTCTCGGAACACTGAAGCTTTCTTT. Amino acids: CASSNSRNTEAFF. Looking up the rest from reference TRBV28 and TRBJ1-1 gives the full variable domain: DVKVTQSSRYLVKRTGEKVFLECVQDMDHENMFWYRQDPGLGLRLIYFSYDVKMKEKGDIPEGYSVSREKKERFSLILESASTNQTSMYLCASSNSRNTEAFFGQGTRLTVV.

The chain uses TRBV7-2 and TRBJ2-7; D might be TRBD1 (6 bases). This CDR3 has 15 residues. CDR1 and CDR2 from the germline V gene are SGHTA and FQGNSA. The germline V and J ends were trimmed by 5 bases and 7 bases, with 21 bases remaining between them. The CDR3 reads CASSLQHRENSEQYF. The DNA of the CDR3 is TGTGCCAGCAGCCTACAACACAGGGAAAACAGTGAGCAGTACTTC.

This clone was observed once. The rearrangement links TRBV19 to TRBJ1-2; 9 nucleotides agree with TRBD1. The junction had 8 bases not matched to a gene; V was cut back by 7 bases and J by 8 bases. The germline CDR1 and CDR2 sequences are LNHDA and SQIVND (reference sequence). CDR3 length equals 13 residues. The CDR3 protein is CASTQDRGSGYTF. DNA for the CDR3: TGTGCCAGTACCCAGGACAGGGGAAGCGGCTACACCTTC.

The CDR3 nucleotides are TGTGCCAGCAGCCTTAGGGACTACCGCCCCTACGAGCAGTACTTC. This encodes CASSLRDYRPYEQYF. This sequence joins TRBV7-8 and TRBJ2-7; 7 bases fit TRBD2. This CDR3 contains 15 residues. V trimming: 5 bases; J trimming: 2 bases; junction bases outside the gene matches: 9. The germline V gene has CDR1 SGHVS and CDR2 FQNEAQ.

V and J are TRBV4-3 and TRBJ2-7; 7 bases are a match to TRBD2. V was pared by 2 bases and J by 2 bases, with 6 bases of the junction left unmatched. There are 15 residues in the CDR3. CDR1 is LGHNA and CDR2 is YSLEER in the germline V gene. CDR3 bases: TGCGCCAGCAGCCAACTCACGGGGGGTCCCTACGAGCAGTACTTC. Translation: CASSQLTGGPYEQYF.

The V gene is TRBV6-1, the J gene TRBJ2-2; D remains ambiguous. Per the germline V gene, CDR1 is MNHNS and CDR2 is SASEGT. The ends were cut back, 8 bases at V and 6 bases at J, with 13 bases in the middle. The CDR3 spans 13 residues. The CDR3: CASPPNKPGELFF. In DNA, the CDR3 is TGTGCCAGCCCTCCGAACAAACCCGGGGAGCTGTTTTTT.

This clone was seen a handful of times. The CDR3 region has the DNA TGTGCCAGCAGCTTAGTATTTGAGCAGTTCTTC. This encodes CASSLVFEQFF. The rearrangement uses TRBV7-2 and TRBJ2-1; D remains ambiguous. Trimming shortened V by 1 base and J by 9 bases, and 4 bases separated the two germline ends. Germline loops: CDR1 SGHTA, CDR2 FQGNSA. This CDR3 has 11 amino acids.

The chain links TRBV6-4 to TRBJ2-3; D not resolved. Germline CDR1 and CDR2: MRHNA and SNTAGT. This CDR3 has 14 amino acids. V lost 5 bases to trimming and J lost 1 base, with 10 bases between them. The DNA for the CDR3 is TGTGCCAGCAGTCCGTCTCAGGGCACAGATACGCAGTATTTT. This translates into CASSPSQGTDTQYF.

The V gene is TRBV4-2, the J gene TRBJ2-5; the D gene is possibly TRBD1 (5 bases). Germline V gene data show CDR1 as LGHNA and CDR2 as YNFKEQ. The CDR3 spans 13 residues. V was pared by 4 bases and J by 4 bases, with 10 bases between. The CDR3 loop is CASSPTRGETQYF. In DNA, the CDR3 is TGTGCCAGCAGCCCCACAAGGGGAGAGACCCAGTACTTC.

The CDR3 DNA follows: TGTGCCTGGAGTGTACTAGCGGGAGATGCAGATACGCAGTATTTT. As protein: CAWSVLAGDADTQYF. The chain combines TRBV30 with TRBJ2-3; 11 bases line up with TRBD2. CDR1 is GTSNPN, CDR2 SVGIG, per germline (reference sequence). V was pared by 0 bases and J by 4 bases, with 3 bases of the junction left unmatched. The CDR3 runs 15 residues.

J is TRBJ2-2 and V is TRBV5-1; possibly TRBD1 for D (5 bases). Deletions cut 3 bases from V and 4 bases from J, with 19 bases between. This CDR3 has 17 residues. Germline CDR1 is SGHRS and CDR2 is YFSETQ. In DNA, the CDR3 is TGCGCCAGCAGCTCCCTTAAGACAGCTCCGAGCACCGGGGAGCTGTTTTTT. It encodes CASSSLKTAPSTGELFF.

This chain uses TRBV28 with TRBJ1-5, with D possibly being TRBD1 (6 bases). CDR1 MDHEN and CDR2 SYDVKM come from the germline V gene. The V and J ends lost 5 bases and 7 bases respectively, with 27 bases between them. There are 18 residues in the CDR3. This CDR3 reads CASSQYFLRGPMGQPQHF. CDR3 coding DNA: TGTGCCAGCAGTCAATACTTTCTCAGGGGTCCCATGGGACAGCCCCAGCATTTT. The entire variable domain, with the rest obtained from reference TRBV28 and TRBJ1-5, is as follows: DVKVTQSSRYLVKRTGEKVFLECVQDMDHENMFWYRQDPGLGLRLIYFSYDVKMKEKGDIPEGYSVSREKKERFSLILESASTNQTSMYLCASSQYFLRGPMGQPQHFGDGTRLSIL.

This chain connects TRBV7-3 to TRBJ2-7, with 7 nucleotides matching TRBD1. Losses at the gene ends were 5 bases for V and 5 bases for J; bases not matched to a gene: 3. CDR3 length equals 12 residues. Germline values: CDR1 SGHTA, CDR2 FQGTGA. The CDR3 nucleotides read TGTGCCAGCAGCCGTACAGGGGACGAGCAGTACTTC. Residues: CASSRTGDEQYF.

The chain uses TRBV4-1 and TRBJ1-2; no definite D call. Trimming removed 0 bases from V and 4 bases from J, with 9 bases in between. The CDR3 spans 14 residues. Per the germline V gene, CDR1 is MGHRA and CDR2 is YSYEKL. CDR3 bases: TGCGCCAGCAGCCAAGATGAGGATCCCTATGGCTACACCTTC. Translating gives CASSQDEDPYGYTF.

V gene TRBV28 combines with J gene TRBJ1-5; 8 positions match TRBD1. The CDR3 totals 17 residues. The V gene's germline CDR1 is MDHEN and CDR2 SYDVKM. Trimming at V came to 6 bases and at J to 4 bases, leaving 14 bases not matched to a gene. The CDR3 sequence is CASSRPQGATGNQPQHF. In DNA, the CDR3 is TGTGCCAGCAGCCGCCCGCAGGGGGCTACGGGGAATCAGCCCCAGCATTTT.

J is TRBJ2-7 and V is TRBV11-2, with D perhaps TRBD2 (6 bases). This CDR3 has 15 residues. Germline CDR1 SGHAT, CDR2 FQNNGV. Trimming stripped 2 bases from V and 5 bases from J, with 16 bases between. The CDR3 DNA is TGTGCCAGCAGCTTAATACTGAGCGGGCGCGACGAGCAGTACTTC. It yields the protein CASSLILSGRDEQYF.

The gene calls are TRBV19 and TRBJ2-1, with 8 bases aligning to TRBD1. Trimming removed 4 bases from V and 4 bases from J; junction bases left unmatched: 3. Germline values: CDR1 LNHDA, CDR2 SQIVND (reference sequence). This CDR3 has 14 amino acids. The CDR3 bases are TGTGCCAGTAGTACAACAGGGGGGTACAATGAGCAGTTCTTC. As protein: CASSTTGGYNEQFF.

CDR3 protein: CATRQGPIREKLFF. The CDR3 DNA reads as TGTGCCACCCGACAGGGGCCGATCCGGGAAAAACTGTTTTTT. This rearrangement joins TRBV19 to TRBJ1-4, with 8 bases matching TRBD1. Germline CDR1 and CDR2: LNHDA and SQIVND (reference sequence). The CDR3 is 14 residues long. J was trimmed by 8 bases and V by 10 bases; bases with no gene match: 12. Complete variable domain (other parts from reference TRBV19 and TRBJ1-4): DGGITQSPKYLFRKEGQNVTLSCEQNLNHDAMYWYRQDPGQGLRLIYYSQIVNDFQKGDIAEGYSVSREKKESFPLTVTSAQKNPTAFYLCATRQGPIREKLFFGSGTQLSVL.

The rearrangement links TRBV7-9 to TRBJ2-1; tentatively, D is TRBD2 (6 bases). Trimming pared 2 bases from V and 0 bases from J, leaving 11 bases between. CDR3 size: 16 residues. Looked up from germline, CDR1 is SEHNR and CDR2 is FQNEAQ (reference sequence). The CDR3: CASSLPRDFSYNEQFF. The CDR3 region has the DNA TGTGCCAGCAGCTTACCCCGGGACTTCTCCTACAATGAGCAGTTCTTC.

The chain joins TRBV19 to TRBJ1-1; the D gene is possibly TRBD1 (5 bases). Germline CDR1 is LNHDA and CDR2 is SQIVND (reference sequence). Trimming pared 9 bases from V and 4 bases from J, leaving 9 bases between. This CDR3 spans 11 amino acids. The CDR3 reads CASRVPTEAFF. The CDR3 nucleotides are TGTGCCAGCAGGGTCCCCACTGAAGCTTTCTTT.

The chain's CDR3 is CASSLLETQYF. In DNA form, the CDR3 reads TGTGCCAGCAGCCTCCTTGAGACCCAGTACTTC. V is TRBV11-2 and J is TRBJ2-5; D not resolved. Trimming shortened V by 5 bases and J by 5 bases, and 6 bases separated the two germline ends. Germline assignment: CDR1 SGHAT and CDR2 FQNNGV. The CDR3 contains 11 residues.

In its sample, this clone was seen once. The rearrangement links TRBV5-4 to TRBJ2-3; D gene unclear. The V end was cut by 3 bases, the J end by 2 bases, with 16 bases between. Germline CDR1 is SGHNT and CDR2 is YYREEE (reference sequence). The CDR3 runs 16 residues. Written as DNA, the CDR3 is TGTGCCAGCAGCTCTCACCAGCTACTACCCACAGATACGCAGTATTTT. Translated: CASSSHQLLPTDTQYF.

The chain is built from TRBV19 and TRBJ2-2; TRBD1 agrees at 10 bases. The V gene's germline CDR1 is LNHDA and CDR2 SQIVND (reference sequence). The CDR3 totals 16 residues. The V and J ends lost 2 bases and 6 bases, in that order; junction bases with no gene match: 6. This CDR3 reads CASSIPRQGASGELFF. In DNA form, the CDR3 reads TGTGCCAGTAGTATACCCAGACAGGGGGCTTCCGGGGAGCTGTTTTTT.

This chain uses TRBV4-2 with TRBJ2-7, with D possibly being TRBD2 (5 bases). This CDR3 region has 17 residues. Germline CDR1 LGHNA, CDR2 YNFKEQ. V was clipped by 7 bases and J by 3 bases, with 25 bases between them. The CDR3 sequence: CASTADPWAELGYEQYF. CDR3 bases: TGTGCCAGCACTGCAGATCCGTGGGCGGAACTAGGCTACGAGCAGTACTTC.

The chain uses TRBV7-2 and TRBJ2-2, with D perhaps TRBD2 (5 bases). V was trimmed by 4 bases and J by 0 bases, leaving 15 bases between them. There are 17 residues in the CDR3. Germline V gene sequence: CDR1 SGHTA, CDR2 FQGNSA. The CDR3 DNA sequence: TGTGCCAGCAGCTCGCCTCCCGGACTGGCGAACACCGGGGAGCTGTTTTTT. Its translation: CASSSPPGLANTGELFF.